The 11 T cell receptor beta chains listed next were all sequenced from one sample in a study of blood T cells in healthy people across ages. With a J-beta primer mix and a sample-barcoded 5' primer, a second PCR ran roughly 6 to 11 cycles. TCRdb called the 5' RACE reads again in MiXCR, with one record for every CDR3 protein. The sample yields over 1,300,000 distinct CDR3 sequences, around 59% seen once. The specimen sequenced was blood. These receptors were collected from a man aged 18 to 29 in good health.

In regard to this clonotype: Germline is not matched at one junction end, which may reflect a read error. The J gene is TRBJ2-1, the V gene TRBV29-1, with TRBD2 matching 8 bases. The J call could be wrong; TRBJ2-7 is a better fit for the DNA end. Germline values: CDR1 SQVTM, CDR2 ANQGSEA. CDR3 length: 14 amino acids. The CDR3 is CSVEAGVESNEQYF. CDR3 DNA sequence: TGCAGCGTGGAAGCGGGAGTTGAGTCCAACGAGCAGTACTTC.

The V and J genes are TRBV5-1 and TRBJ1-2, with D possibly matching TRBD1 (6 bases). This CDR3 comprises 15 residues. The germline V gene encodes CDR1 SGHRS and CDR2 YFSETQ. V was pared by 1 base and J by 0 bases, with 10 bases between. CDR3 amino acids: CASSLRRTANYGYTF. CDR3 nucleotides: TGCGCCAGCAGCTTGCGGAGGACAGCTAACTATGGCTACACCTTC.

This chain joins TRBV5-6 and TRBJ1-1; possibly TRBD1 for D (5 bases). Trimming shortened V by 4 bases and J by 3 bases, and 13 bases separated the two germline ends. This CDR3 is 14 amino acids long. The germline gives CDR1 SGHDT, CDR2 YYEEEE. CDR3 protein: CASSLLGVDTEAFF. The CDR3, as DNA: TGTGCCAGCAGCCTTTTGGGGGTGGACACTGAAGCTTTCTTT. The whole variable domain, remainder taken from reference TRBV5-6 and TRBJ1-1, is DAGVTQSPTHLIKTRGQQVTLRCSPKSGHDTVSWYQQALGQGPQFIFQYYEEEERQRGNFPDRFSGHQFPNYSSELNVNALLLGDSALYLCASSLLGVDTEAFFGQGTRLTVV.

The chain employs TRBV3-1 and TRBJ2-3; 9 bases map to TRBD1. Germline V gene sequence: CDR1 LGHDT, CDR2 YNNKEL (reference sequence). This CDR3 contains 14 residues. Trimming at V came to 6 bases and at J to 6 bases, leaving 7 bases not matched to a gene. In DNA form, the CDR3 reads TGTGCCAGCAGTACCGGGACAGGGAGGGATACGCAGTATTTT. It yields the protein CASSTGTGRDTQYF.

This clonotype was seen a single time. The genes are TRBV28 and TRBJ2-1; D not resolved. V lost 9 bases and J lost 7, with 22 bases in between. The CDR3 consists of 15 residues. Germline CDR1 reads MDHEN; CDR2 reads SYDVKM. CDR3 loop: CASQIRAFNWNEQFF. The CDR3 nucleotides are TGTGCCAGTCAGATCCGGGCCTTCAATTGGAATGAGCAGTTCTTC.

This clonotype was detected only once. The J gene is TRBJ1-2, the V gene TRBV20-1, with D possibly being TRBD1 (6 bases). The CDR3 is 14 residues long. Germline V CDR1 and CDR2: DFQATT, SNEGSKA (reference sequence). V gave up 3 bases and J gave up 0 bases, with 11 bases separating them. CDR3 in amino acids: CSASGDTTNYGYTF. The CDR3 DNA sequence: TGCAGTGCTAGCGGGGACACCACTAACTATGGCTACACCTTC.

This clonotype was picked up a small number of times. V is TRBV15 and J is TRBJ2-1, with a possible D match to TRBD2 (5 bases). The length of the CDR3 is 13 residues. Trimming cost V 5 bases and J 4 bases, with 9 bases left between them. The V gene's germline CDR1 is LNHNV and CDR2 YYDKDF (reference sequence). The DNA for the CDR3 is TGTGCCACCAGCCGGGGTTGGTACAATGAGCAGTTCTTC. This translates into CATSRGWYNEQFF. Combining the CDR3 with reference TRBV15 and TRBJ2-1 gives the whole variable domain DAMVIQNPRYQVTQFGKPVTLSCSQTLNHNVMYWYQQKSSQAPKLLFHYYDKDFNNEADTPDNFQSRRPNTSFCFLDIRSPGLGDTAMYLCATSRGWYNEQFFGPGTRLTVL.

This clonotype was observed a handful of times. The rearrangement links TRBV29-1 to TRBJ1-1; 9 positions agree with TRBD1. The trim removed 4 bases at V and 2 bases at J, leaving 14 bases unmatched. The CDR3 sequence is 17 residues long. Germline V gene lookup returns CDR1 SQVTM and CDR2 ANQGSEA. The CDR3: CSVVRTGTGLINTEAFF. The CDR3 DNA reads TGCAGCGTTGTAAGGACCGGGACAGGGCTCATAAACACTGAAGCTTTCTTT. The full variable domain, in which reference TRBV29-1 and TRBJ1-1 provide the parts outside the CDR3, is SAVISQKPSRDICQRGTSLTIQCQVDSQVTMMFWYRQQPGQSLTLIATANQGSEATYESGFVIDKFPISRPNLTFSTLTVSNMSPEDSSIYLCSVVRTGTGLINTEAFFGQGTRLTVV.

The CDR3 DNA reads as TGTGCCAGCAGTTCCCTGACTAGCGGGGGGGCGGGAGATACGCAGTATTTT. Translating it yields CASSSLTSGGAGDTQYF. The chain is built from TRBV27 and TRBJ2-3; 14 bases are shared with TRBD2. Germline assignment: CDR1 MNHEY and CDR2 SMNVEV (reference sequence). V lost 4 bases and J lost 5; bases outside the gene matches: 8. The CDR3 is 17 amino acids.

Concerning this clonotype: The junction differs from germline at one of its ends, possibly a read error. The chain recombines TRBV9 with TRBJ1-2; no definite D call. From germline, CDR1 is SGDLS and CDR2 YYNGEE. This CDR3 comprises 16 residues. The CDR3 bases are TGTGCCAGCAACGTAGCTCGGGCGCGGACCCTATATGGCTACACCTTC. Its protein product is CASNVARARTLYGYTF.

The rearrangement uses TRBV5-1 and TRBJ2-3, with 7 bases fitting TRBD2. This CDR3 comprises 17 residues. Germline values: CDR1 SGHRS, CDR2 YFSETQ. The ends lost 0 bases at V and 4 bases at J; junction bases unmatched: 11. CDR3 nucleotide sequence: TGCGCCAGCAGCTTGGAGGGCAGCGGGATTTGGGCAGATACGCAGTATTTT. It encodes CASSLEGSGIWADTQYF.